The T cell receptor beta chain under discussion was sequenced for a study of T cell changes during pregnancy in multiple sclerosis. This CDR3 is 16 amino acids long. Looked up from germline, CDR1 is SGHTA and CDR2 is FQGNSA. Between the trimmed V and J ends, which lost 2 bases and 2 bases, there was a span of 15 bases. Measured with immunoSEQ multiplex PCR; TCRdb has only the in-frame clones, and not every one. In the table there are about 59,000 clones, around 90% of which are singletons. The material was peripheral blood, obtained in the third trimester of pregnancy. The clonotype originates from a female donor in good health, enrolled as a control in a pregnancy study. The chain employs TRBV7-2 and TRBJ2-5; tentatively, D is TRBD2 (6 bases). CDR3 sequence: CASSLSGVRGQETQYF. The CDR3 coding sequence is TGTGCCAGCAGCTTATCGGGGGTCCGTGGGCAAGAGACCCAGTACTTC.